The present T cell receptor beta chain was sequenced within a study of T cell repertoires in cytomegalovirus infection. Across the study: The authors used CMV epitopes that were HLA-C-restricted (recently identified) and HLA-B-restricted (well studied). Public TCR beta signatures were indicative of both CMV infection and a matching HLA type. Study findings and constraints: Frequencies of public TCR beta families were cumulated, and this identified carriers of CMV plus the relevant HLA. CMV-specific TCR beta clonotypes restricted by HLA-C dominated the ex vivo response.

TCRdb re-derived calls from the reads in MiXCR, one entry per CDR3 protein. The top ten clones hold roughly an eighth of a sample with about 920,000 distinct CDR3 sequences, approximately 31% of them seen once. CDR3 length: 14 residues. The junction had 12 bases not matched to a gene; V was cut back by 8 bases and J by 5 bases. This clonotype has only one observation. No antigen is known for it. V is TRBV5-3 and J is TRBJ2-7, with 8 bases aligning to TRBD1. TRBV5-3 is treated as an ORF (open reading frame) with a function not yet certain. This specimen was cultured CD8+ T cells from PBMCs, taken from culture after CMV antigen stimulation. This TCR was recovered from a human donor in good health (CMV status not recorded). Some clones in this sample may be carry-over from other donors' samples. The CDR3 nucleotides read TGTGCCAGCAGCCAAGGGACAGGCAAGAACGAGCAGTACTTC. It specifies CASSQGTGKNEQYF.